This entry lists 18 T cell receptor beta chains sequenced from one sample in a study of cytomegalovirus exposure and HLA in healthy donors. The PCR employed 60 Vbeta primers together with 13 Jbeta primers. Profiling relied on immunoSEQ multiplex PCR, and the TCRdb table lists in-frame clones only, not all of them. The profile shows about 120,000 clones, 81% of them singletons. The sample was PBMCs. Receptor source: a woman aged 40 to 55 in good health and CMV-seronegative.

The V call is TRBV7-2, the J call TRBJ2-5, with a tentative D call TRBD2 (6 bases). The CDR3 spans 15 residues. Germline V gene sequence: CDR1 SGHTA, CDR2 FQGNSA. V was cut by 5 bases and J by 5 bases, with 18 bases left in between. This chain's CDR3 is CASSRTSSEAETQYF. CDR3 nucleotide sequence: TGTGCCAGCAGCCGTACTAGCTCCGAGGCGGAGACCCAGTACTTC.

The DNA of the CDR3 is TGTGCCAGCAGTGGCGACTTCTACGAGCAGTACTTC. Translating it yields CASSGDFYEQYF. V gene TRBV2 combines with J gene TRBJ2-7; D remains unclear. The ends were cut back, 4 bases at V and 3 bases at J, with 7 bases in the middle. Per germline, CDR1 SNHLY and CDR2 FYNNEI. The CDR3 has 12 amino acids.

In DNA form, the CDR3 reads TGTGCCAGCAGCAAACTAGCGGGGAGATACGAGCAGTACTTC. It encodes CASSKLAGRYEQYF. The chain is built from TRBV21-1 and TRBJ2-7; the table gives TRBD2 as D, unverified against the DNA. TRBV21-1 is marked as a pseudogene. This CDR3 has 14 amino acids.

This clone has just a few counts. The V gene is TRBV29-1, the J gene TRBJ1-1, with a possible D match to TRBD1 (5 bases). CDR1 is SQVTM and CDR2 is ANQGSEA in the germline V gene. V was pared by 5 bases and J by 2 bases, with 6 bases between. The CDR3 extends over 11 amino acids. The CDR3, as DNA: TGCAGCGTTCAGGGAAACACTGAAGCTTTCTTT. This sequence encodes CSVQGNTEAFF.

The V gene is TRBV5-8, the J gene TRBJ1-2; D gene unclear. The CDR3 loop spans 14 amino acids. V was clipped by 1 base and J by 1 base, with 8 bases between them. Germline V gives CDR1 SGHTS, CDR2 YDEGEE. In DNA form, the CDR3 reads TGTGCCAGCAGCTTGTTTCGGGTTAACTATGGCTACACCTTC. This translates into CASSLFRVNYGYTF.

The chain combines TRBV7-2 with TRBJ2-1; 9 bases are shared with TRBD2. V gave up 2 bases and J gave up 8 bases; unmatched junction bases: 7. The CDR3 is made up of 15 amino acids. Germline V CDR1 and CDR2: SGHTA, FQGNSA. CDR3 protein: CASSLLAGGRDEQFF. For the CDR3, the DNA is TGTGCCAGCAGCTTACTGGCGGGAGGGAGGGATGAGCAGTTCTTC. Based on the CDR3 plus reference TRBV7-2 and TRBJ2-1, the full variable domain is GAGVSQSPSNKVTEKGKDVELRCDPISGHTALYWYRQSLGQGLEFLIYFQGNSAPDKSGLPSDRFSAERTGGSVSTLTIQRTQQEDSAVYLCASSLLAGGRDEQFFGPGTRLTVL.

The chain is built from TRBV6-1 and TRBJ2-7; 7 positions agree with TRBD2. The CDR3 covers 14 residues. V dropped 1 base and J dropped 10; count of bases not matched to a gene: 10. Germline V CDR1 and CDR2: MNHNS, SASEGT. The CDR3 region is CASSEGTGRTKQYF. The CDR3 nucleotides are TGTGCCAGCAGTGAAGGGACCGGGAGGACGAAACAGTACTTC.

The chain links TRBV5-1 to TRBJ2-7, with 7 bases identical to TRBD1. This CDR3 is built from 13 residues. J gave up 6 bases and V 3 bases, and 6 bases lay outside the gene matches. Germline CDR1 and CDR2: SGHRS and YFSETQ. The CDR3 reads CASSSRTGTEQYF. The CDR3 region has the DNA TGCGCCAGCAGCTCCCGGACAGGTACCGAGCAGTACTTC. The full variable domain, in which reference TRBV5-1 and TRBJ2-7 provide the parts outside the CDR3, is KAGVTQTPRYLIKTRGQQVTLSCSPISGHRSVSWYQQTPGQGLQFLFEYFSETQRNKGNFPGRFSGRQFSNSRSEMNVSTLELGDSALYLCASSSRTGTEQYFGPGTRLTVT.

The chain couples TRBV7-9 to TRBJ1-6; D remains unclear. V was clipped by 5 bases and J by 10 bases, with 18 bases between them. Germline V CDR1 and CDR2: SEHNR, FQNEAQ (reference sequence). This CDR3 is built from 15 residues. In nucleotides, the CDR3 is TGTGCCAGCAGCCCGTGGGGAGTCGGTCGGTCACCCCTCCACTTT. Its protein is CASSPWGVGRSPLHF.

Regarding this clone: One junction end disagrees with the germline gene, perhaps due to a read error. The J gene is TRBJ2-1, the V gene TRBV5-6; maybe TRBD2 (7 bases). Germline-derived CDR1 and CDR2 are SGHDT and YYEEEE. The CDR3 consists of 15 residues. The CDR3 nucleotides read TGTGCCAGCAGCTTGTGGGGGGGCTCCCACAATGAGCAGTTCTTC. Translating gives CASSLWGGSHNEQFF.

V gene TRBV7-9 combines with J gene TRBJ1-2, with D perhaps matching TRBD1 (5 bases). CDR1 is SEHNR and CDR2 is FQNEAQ in the germline V gene (reference sequence). V lost 3 bases and J 8 bases, leaving 13 bases between the germline ends. This CDR3 contains 13 residues. CDR3 in amino acids: CASSFGGFSGYTF. The CDR3 nucleotides read TGTGCCAGCAGCTTCGGGGGTTTCTCGGGCTACACCTTC. Looking up the rest from reference TRBV7-9 and TRBJ1-2 gives the full variable domain: DTGVSQNPRHKITKRGQNVTFRCDPISEHNRLYWYRQTLGQGPEFLTYFQNEAQLEKSRLLSDRFSAERPKGSFSTLEIQRTEQGDSAMYLCASSFGGFSGYTFGSGTRLTVV.

This clone turned up a few times. The V gene is TRBV5-4, the J gene TRBJ1-1; 7 nucleotides align to TRBD1. CDR1 and CDR2 (germline): SGHNT, YYREEE (reference sequence). The CDR3 covers 14 residues. The V gene end was trimmed by 4 bases and the J gene end by 5 bases; junction bases not matched to a gene: 8. The CDR3 bases are TGTGCCAGCAGCATTGACAGGGATCGTACTGAAGCTTTCTTT. It is translated as CASSIDRDRTEAFF.

The J gene is TRBJ1-4, the V gene TRBV30; D gene unclear. Germline CDR1 is GTSNPN and CDR2 is SVGIG (reference sequence). The CDR3 contains 13 residues. V was clipped by 3 bases and J by 5 bases, with 10 bases between them. DNA for the CDR3: TGTGCCTGGAGAGGAACGGGGAATGAAAAACTGTTTTTT. This codes for CAWRGTGNEKLFF.

The rearrangement uses TRBV27 and TRBJ2-1; D is unclear. The CDR3 consists of 14 residues. Germline CDR1 reads MNHEY; CDR2 reads SMNVEV (reference sequence). Trimming took off 6 bases at V and 5 bases at J, with 14 bases between the two ends. The CDR3 DNA follows: TGTGCCAGCAGCCCCATCCAGGCAGACAATGAGCAGTTCTTC. This sequence encodes CASSPIQADNEQFF.

CDR3 loop: CASSLGPGTNTEAFF. The CDR3 DNA is TGCGCCAGCAGCTTGGGTCCGGGAACGAACACTGAAGCTTTCTTT. The V gene is TRBV5-1, the J gene TRBJ1-1; D uncertain. Trimming removed 0 bases at V and 1 base at J, with 10 bases between. The V gene's germline CDR1 is SGHRS and CDR2 YFSETQ. The CDR3 runs to 15 residues.

The V and J genes are TRBV28 and TRBJ1-1; D might be TRBD1 (5 bases). Germline V CDR1 and CDR2: MDHEN, SYDVKM. V lost 2 bases to trimming and J lost 3 bases, with 13 bases between them. This CDR3 has 15 residues. The CDR3: CASSLPLGRDTEAFF. The CDR3 nucleotides read TGTGCCAGCAGTTTACCACTCGGCAGGGACACTGAAGCTTTCTTT.

This chain links TRBV19 with TRBJ2-4; TRBD1 might be the D (5 bases). Germline V CDR1 and CDR2: LNHDA, SQIVND (reference sequence). Trimming removed 5 bases from V and 1 base from J, with 15 bases in between. CDR3 length equals 16 residues. CDR3 residues: CASSSRQYNAKNIQYF. The CDR3 DNA follows: TGTGCCAGTAGTTCTAGACAGTATAACGCCAAAAACATTCAGTACTTC.

The sample holds one count of this clone. The rearrangement uses TRBV14 and TRBJ1-1; possible D gene TRBD1, 5 bases. The germline gives CDR1 SGHDN, CDR2 FVKESK. The ends were cut back, 4 bases at V and 10 bases at J, with 13 bases in the middle. This CDR3 is built from 12 residues. The CDR3 DNA reads TGTGCCAGCAGCCGAGAGACAGTCGGAGCTTTCTTT. Translated, it gives CASSRETVGAFF. Looking up the rest from reference TRBV14 and TRBJ1-1 gives the full variable domain: EAGVTQFPSHSVIEKGQTVTLRCDPISGHDNLYWYRRVMGKEIKFLLHFVKESKQDESGMPNNRFLAERTGGTYSTLKVQPAELEDSGVYFCASSRETVGAFFGQGTRLTVV.